This record looks at one T cell receptor (beta chain) sequence and its context. With 1 base clipped from V and 5 bases from J, the junction kept 7 bases outside the gene matches. Germline V gives CDR1 DFQATT, CDR2 SNEGSKA (reference sequence). The CDR3 length is 14 residues. The TCRbeta library incorporated unique molecular identifiers. TCRdb itself ran the PCR reads through MiXCR, one entry per CDR3 protein. The repertoire holds around 500,000 distinct CDR3 sequences, approximately 12% seen once, with about 5.4% in the top ten. These data come from a study of T-cell reconstitution after alpha-beta-depleted transplantation in children.

Here the sequenced sample was PBMCs from the stem cell graft donor, taken from the stem cell graft. This sequence joins TRBV20-1 and TRBJ2-5; TRBD2 agrees at 7 bases. This clonotype was obtained from a human donor who donated a stem cell graft to a child with combined immunodeficiency. The CDR3 DNA reads as TGCAGTGCTAGAGGGGGGAGGGCCACGGAGACCCAGTACTTC. This encodes CSARGGRATETQYF.